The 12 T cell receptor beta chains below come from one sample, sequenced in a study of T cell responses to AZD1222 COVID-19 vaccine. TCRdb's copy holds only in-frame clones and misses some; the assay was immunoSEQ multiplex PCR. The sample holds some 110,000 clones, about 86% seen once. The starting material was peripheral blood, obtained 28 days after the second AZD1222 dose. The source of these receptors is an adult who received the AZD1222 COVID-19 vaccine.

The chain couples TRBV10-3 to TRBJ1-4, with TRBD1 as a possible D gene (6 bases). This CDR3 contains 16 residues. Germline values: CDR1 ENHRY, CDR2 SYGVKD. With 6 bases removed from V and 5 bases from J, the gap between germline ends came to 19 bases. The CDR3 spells CAISDGTREPNEKLFF. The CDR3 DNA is TGTGCCATCAGCGACGGGACAAGGGAACCAAATGAAAAACTGTTTTTT.

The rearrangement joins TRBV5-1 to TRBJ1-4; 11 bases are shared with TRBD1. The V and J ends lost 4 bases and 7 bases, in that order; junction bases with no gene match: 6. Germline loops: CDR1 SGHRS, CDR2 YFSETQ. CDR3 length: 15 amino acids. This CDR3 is CASSAGQGAREKLFF. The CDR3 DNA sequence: TGCGCCAGCAGCGCCGGACAGGGGGCGCGTGAAAAACTGTTTTTT.

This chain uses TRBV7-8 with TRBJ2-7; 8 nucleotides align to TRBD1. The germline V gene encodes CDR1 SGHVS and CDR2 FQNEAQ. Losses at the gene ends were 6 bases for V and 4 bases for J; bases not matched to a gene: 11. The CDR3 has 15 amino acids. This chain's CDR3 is CASSPARQGSYEQYF. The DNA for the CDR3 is TGTGCCAGCAGTCCCGCACGACAGGGGAGTTACGAGCAGTACTTC.

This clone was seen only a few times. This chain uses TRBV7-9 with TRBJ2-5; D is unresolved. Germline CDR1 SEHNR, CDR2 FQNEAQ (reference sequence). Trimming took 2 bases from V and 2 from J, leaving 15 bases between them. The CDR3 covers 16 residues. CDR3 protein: CASSLWDYGGQETQYF. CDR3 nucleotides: TGTGCCAGCAGCTTATGGGATTACGGTGGGCAAGAGACCCAGTACTTC.

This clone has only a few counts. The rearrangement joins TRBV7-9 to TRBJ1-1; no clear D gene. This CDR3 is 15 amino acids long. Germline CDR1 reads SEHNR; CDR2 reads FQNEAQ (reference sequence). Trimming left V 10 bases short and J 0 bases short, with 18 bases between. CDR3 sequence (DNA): TGTGCCACCCGGTTCAGTAGGTTAATGAACACTGAAGCTTTCTTT. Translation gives CATRFSRLMNTEAFF. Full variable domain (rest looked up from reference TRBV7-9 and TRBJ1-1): DTGVSQNPRHKITKRGQNVTFRCDPISEHNRLYWYRQTLGQGPEFLTYFQNEAQLEKSRLLSDRFSAERPKGSFSTLEIQRTEQGDSAMYLCATRFSRLMNTEAFFGQGTRLTVV.

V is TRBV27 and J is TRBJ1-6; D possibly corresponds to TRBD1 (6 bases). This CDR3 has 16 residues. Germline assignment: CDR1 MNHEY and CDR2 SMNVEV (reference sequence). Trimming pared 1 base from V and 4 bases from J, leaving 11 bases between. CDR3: CASSLWGGSYNSPLHF. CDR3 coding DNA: TGTGCCAGCAGTTTATGGGGGGGCTCGTATAATTCACCCCTCCACTTT.

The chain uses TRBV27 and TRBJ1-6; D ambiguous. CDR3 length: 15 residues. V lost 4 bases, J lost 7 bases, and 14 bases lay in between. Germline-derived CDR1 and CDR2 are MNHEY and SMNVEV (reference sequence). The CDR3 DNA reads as TGTGCCAGCAGTTCGGTTAGGGCTTCGAATTCACCCCTCCACTTT. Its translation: CASSSVRASNSPLHF.

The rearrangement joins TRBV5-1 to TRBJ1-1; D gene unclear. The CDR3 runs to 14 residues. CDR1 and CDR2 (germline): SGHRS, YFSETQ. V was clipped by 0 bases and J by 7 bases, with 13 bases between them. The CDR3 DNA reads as TGCGCCAGCAGCTTGGAACACAGCCTCCATGAAGCTTTCTTT. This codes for CASSLEHSLHEAFF.

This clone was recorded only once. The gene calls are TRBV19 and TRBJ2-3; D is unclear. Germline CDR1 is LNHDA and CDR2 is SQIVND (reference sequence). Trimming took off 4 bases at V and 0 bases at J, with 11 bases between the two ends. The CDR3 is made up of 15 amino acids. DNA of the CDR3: TGTGCCAGTAGTAGCAGTTTACTTAGCACAGATACGCAGTATTTT. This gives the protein CASSSSLLSTDTQYF.

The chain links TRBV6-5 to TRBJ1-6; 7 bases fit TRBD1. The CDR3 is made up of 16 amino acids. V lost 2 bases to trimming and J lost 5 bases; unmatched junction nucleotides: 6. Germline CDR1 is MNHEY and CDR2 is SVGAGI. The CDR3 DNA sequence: TGTGCCAGCAGTTACGGCAGGGGGTCCGATAATTCACCCCTCCACTTT. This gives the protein CASSYGRGSDNSPLHF.

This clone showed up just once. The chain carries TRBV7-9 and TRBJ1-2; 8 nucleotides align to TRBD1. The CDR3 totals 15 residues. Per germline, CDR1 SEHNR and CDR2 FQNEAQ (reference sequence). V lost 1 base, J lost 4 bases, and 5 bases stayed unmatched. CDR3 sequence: CASSLGDRSVYGYTF. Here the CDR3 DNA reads TGTGCCAGCAGCTTAGGGGACAGGTCCGTCTATGGCTACACCTTC. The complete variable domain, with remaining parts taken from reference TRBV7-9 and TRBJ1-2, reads DTGVSQNPRHKITKRGQNVTFRCDPISEHNRLYWYRQTLGQGPEFLTYFQNEAQLEKSRLLSDRFSAERPKGSFSTLEIQRTEQGDSAMYLCASSLGDRSVYGYTFGSGTRLTVV.

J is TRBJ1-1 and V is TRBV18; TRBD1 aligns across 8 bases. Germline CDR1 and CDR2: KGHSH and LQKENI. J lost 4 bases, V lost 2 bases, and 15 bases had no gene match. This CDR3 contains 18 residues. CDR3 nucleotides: TGTGCCAGCTCACCAAATCAATCGGGAACCGGGACAGGCACTGAAGCTTTCTTT. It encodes CASSPNQSGTGTGTEAFF. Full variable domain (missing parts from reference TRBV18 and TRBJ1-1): NAGVMQNPRHLVRRRGQEARLRCSPMKGHSHVYWYRQLPEEGLKFMVYLQKENIIDESGMPKERFSAEFPKEGPSILRIQQVVRGDSAAYFCASSPNQSGTGTGTEAFFGQGTRLTVV.